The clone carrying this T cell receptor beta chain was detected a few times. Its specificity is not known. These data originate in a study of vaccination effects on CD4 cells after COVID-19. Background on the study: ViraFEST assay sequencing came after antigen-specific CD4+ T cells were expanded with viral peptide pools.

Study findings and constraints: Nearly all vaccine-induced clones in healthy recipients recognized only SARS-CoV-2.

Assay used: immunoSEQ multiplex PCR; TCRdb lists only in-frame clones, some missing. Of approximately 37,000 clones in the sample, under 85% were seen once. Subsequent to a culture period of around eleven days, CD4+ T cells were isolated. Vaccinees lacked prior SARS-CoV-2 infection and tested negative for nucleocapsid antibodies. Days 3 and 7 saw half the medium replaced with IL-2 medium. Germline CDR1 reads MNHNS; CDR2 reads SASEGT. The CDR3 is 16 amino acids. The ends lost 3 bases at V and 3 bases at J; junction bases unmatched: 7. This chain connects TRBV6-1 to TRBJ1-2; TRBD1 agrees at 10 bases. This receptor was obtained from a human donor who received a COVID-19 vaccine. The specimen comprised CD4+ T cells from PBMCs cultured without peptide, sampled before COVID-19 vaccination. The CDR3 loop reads CASSEGQGNGDYGYTF. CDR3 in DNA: TGTGCCAGCAGTGAGGGACAGGGGAATGGAGACTATGGCTACACCTTC.